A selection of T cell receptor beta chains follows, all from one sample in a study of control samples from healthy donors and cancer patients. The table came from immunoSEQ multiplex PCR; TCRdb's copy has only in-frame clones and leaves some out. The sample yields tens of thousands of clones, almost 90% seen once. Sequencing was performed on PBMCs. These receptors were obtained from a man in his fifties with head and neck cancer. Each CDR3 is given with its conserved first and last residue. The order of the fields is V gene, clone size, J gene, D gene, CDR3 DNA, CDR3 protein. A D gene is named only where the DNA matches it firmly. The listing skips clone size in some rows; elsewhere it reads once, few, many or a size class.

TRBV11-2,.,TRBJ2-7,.,TGTGCCAGCAGCTTTGAATCTGGGGGCCTTTACGAGCAGTACTTC,CASSFESGGLYEQYF
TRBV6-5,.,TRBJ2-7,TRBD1,TGTGCCAGCAGGGGGGCCGGGACAGGGGTCTACGAGCAGTACTTC,CASRGAGTGVYEQYF
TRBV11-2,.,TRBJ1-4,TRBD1,TGTGCCAGCAGCTTCCAGGCAACGGGACAGCTTAATGAAAAACTGTTTTTT,CASSFQATGQLNEKLFF
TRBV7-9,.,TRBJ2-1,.,TGTGCCAGCACTCAGGGAATATACAATGAGCAGTTCTTC,CASTQGIYNEQFF
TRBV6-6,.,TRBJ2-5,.,TGTGCCAGCAGTTACTCAGGCGCTGGAGACCAAGAGACCCAGTACTTC,CASSYSGAGDQETQYF
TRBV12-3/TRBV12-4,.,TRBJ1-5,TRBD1,TGTGCCAGCAGTTTGGACAGGGATCAGCCCCAGCATTTT,CASSLDRDQPQHF
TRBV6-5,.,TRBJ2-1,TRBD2,TGTGCCAGCAGTTACGGGGCGACTAGCGGGAGTTATGAGCAGTTCTTC,CASSYGATSGSYEQFF
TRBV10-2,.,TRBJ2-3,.,TGCGCCAGCATTCCGGCCCGAAGCACAGATACGCAGTATTTT,CASIPARSTDTQYF
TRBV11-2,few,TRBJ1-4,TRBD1,TGTGCCAGCAGCCAACAGGGGGCTGGGGAAAAACTGTTTTTT,CASSQQGAGEKLFF
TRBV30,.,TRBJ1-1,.,TGTGCCTGGAGTGTACCAGCATTGAACACTGAAGCTTTCTTT,CAWSVPALNTEAFF
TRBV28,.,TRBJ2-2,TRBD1,TGTGCCAGCAGTCCCCCGGGACAGGTCACCGGGGAGCTGTTTTTT,CASSPPGQVTGELFF
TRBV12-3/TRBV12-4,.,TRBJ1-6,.,TGTGCCAGCAGTTTTAGTCGGGGTTCACCCCTCCACTTT,CASSFSRGSPLHF
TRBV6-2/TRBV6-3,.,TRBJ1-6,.,TGTGCCAGCAGTTACTCGAGTACAGGGCGGAATTCACCCCTCCACTTT,CASSYSSTGRNSPLHF
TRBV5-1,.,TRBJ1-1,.,TGCGCCAGCAGCTTAAGGCCAGGGGAGCGCAACACTGAAGCTTTCTTT,CASSLRPGERNTEAFF
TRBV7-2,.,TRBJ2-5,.,TGTGCCAGCAGCCTCCCGACGGCCCTGAGGCAAGAGACCCAGTACTTC,CASSLPTALRQETQYF
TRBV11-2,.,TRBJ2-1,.,TGTGCCAGCAGCTCACAGTTCCGTGGTGAGCAGTTCTTC,CASSSQFRGEQFF
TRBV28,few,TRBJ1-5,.,TGTGCCAGCAGTTTATTCTCGAATCAGCCCCAGCATTTT,CASSLFSNQPQHF
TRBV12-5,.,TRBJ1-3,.,TGTGCTAGTGGTTTGGGCGGTGGAAACACCATATATTTT,CASGLGGGNTIYF
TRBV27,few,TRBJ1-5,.,TGTGCCAGCAGTCCCGGGACACCGATCAAGACCCAGCATTTT,CASSPGTPIKTQHF
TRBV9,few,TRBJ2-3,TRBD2,TGTGCCAGCAGCATCACTAGCGGTAGCACAGATACGCAGTATTTT,CASSITSGSTDTQYF
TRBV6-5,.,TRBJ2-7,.,TGTGCCAGCGACGACTCCTACGAGCAGTACTTC,CASDDSYEQYF
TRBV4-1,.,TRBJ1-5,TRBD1,TGCGCCAGCAGCCTCGGACAGGGGGTGGAAGCCCAGCATTTT,CASSLGQGVEAQHF
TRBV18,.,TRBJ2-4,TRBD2,TGTGCCAGCTCATCACTCCTCCCGGGCGGGGGGATTGCCAAAAACATTCAGTACTTC,CASSSLLPGGGIAKNIQYF
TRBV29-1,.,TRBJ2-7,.,TGCAGCCCCGACCTGGGGCAGGGGCCCTACGAGCAGTACTTC,CSPDLGQGPYEQYF
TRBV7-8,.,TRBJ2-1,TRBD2,TGTGCCAGCAGCTGGACTAGCGGGAAGTTGTACAATGAGCAGTTCTTC,CASSWTSGKLYNEQFF
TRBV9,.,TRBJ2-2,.,TGTGCCAGCAGCGGTTGGGGGGCGAACACCGGGGAGCTGTTTTTT,CASSGWGANTGELFF
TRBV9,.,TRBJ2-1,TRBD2,TGTGCCAGCAGCGTAGCTCGGCGGGAGGTGGATGAGCAGTTCTTC,CASSVARREVDEQFF
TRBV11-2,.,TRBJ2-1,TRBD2,TGTGCCAGCAGCCTGCAGATTCTGGGGGGGGAGCAGTTCTTC,CASSLQILGGEQFF
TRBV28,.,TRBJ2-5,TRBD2,TGTGCCAGCAGTCGTCCCGGGGGGGCCGGGGGGAAAGAGACCCAGTACTTC,CASSRPGGAGGKETQYF
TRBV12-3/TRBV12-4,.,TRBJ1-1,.,TGTGCCAGCAGCGCGGGGGTCCACCCGGCTTTCTTT,CASSAGVHPAFF
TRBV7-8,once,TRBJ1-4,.,TGTGCCAGCAGCTTAGAGGTCAGGACAACTAATGAAAAACTGTTTTTT,CASSLEVRTTNEKLFF
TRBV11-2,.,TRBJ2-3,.,TGTGCCAGCAGCTTAGGTCGGGTAAGCACAGATACGCAGTATTTT,CASSLGRVSTDTQYF
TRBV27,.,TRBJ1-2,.,TGTGCCAGCAGGCGAGGGGGTAACTATGGCTACACCTTC,CASRRGGNYGYTF
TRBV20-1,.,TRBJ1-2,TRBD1,TGCAGTGCTAGTTCTGGACAGGGACGCTATGGCTACACCTTC,CSASSGQGRYGYTF
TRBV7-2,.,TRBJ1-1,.,TGTGCCAGCAGCTTCGAGGGGAACACTGAAGCTTTCTTT,CASSFEGNTEAFF
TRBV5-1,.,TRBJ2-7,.,TGCGCCAGCAGCTTAAGTCAGGGGCTTTACTACGAGCAGTACTTC,CASSLSQGLYYEQYF
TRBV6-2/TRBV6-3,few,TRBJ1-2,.,TGTGCCAGCAGTTACAACAATAACTATGGCTACACCTTC,CASSYNNNYGYTF
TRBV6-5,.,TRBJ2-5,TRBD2,TGTGCCAGCAGTTACGCAGCGGGGGTGGTTGAGACCCAGTACTTC,CASSYAAGVVETQYF
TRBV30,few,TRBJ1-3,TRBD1,TGTGCCGTAGTGAGGGACAGGTCCTACTCTGGAAACACCATATATTTT,CAVVRDRSYSGNTIYF
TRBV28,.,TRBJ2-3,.,TGTGCCAGCAAGAAGGGCCCTGCAGATACGCAGTATTTT,CASKKGPADTQYF
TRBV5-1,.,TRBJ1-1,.,TGCGCCAGCAGCATCGGGGGGCTGAACACTGAAGCTTTCTTT,CASSIGGLNTEAFF
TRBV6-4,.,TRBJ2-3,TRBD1,TGTGCCAGCAGTGATGGACAGGATACAACGCAGTATTTT,CASSDGQDTTQYF
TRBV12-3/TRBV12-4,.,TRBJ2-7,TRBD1,TGTGCCAGCAGTGCGACAGGGTTCGGGCAGTACTTC,CASSATGFGQYF
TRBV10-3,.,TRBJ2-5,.,TGTGCCATCAGGCCTTCGACAGGTCCTAAAGAGACCCAGTACTTC,CAIRPSTGPKETQYF
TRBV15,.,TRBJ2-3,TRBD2,TGTGCCACCAGCAGTGGACTAGCTTCCAGAGGTGATACGCAGTATTTT,CATSSGLASRGDTQYF